The entry below gives a single T cell receptor (beta chain) sequence along with its context. These data come from a study of blood T cell repertoires in COVID-19. Study-wide context: Whether acute or convalescent, the COVID-19 samples came from the United States, Italy and Spain.

Source study methods: Nucleated cell number was recorded as an estimate derived from reference gene primer amplification. Method: immunoSEQ multiplex PCR; TCRdb's copy keeps in-frame clones and lacks some. The V and J calls and clone size are taken from that table; D and trimming were inferred from the DNA. The sample shows 24,000 or so clones, more than 75% of them seen only once. The CDR3 is 11 residues long. CDR1 DFQATT and CDR2 SNEGSKA come from the germline V gene (reference sequence). The J segment lost 10 bases and the V segment lost 6 bases, leaving 5 bases of the junction unmatched. This chain uses TRBV20-1 with TRBJ1-2, with 10 bases lining up with TRBD1. The specimen sequenced was peripheral blood. This receptor was identified in a human donor with active COVID-19. The donor label of this sample is uncertain. DNA of the CDR3: TGCAGTGCCCGAGGACAGGGGGACTACACCTTC. It codes for CSARGQGDYTF.